This entry lists 10 T cell receptor beta chains sequenced from one sample in a study of tumour-infiltrating T cells in Burkitt lymphoma (dated by TCRdb to between 2020 and 2021). Library generation was performed with the immunoSEQ multiplex PCR assay. In its TCRdb copy, this immuneACCESS table keeps in-frame sequences only and misses some clones. Where compared with another copy, unresolved V genes explain less than half of these, and the others have no known cause. The sample table shows some 17,000 clones, and around four fifths are seen once. Together, the top ten hold 2.1% of the sample. Sample: tumor tissue. Source of these receptors: a human donor with diffuse large B-cell lymphoma.

This clone appeared once. This chain uses TRBV6-5 with TRBJ2-1; 7 nucleotides line up with TRBD1. The CDR3 has 14 residues. Germline V gene sequence: CDR1 MNHEY, CDR2 SVGAGI. Trimming removed 5 bases from V and 5 bases from J; junction bases left unmatched: 6. The CDR3: CASSPHRGNNEQFF. CDR3 nucleotides: TGTGCCAGCAGTCCGCACAGGGGCAACAATGAGCAGTTCTTC.

The rearrangement uses TRBV7-2 and TRBJ1-2; no reliable D call. The V and J ends lost 6 bases and 4 bases respectively, with 12 bases between them. This CDR3 region has 13 residues. CDR1 is SGHTA, CDR2 FQGNSA, per germline. The CDR3 DNA follows: TGTGCCAGCAGTCTCGAGGATGTCTATGGCTACACCTTC. This sequence encodes CASSLEDVYGYTF.

The chain combines TRBV27 with TRBJ1-1; D is ambiguous. Per the germline V gene, CDR1 is MNHEY and CDR2 is SMNVEV (reference sequence). V was clipped by 3 bases and J by 1 base, with 6 bases between them. This CDR3 region has 13 residues. The CDR3 DNA sequence: TGTGCCAGCAGTTTGAAGCGGAACACTGAAGCTTTCTTT. Translated, it gives CASSLKRNTEAFF.

The V gene is TRBV6-5, the J gene TRBJ1-4; 10 bases align to TRBD1. CDR1 is MNHEY and CDR2 is SVGAGI in the germline V gene. Unmatched junction bases numbered 7, after V lost 6 bases and J lost 6 bases. This CDR3 is built from 15 residues. CDR3 residues: CASSRGQGVYEKLFF. CDR3 nucleotide sequence: TGTGCCAGCAGCCGAGGACAGGGGGTATATGAAAAACTGTTTTTT.

The CDR3 sequence: CASSLAGGDYNEQFF. The CDR3 DNA is TGTGCCAGTAGTCTAGCGGGAGGGGACTACAATGAGCAGTTCTTC. The chain employs TRBV19 and TRBJ2-1; the match to TRBD2 covers 12 bases. Germline assignment: CDR1 LNHDA and CDR2 SQIVND (reference sequence). V gave up 5 bases and J gave up 3 bases; unmatched junction bases: 2. The CDR3 spans 15 residues.

This chain joins TRBV15 and TRBJ2-1, with D tentatively TRBD2 (6 bases). CDR1 is LNHNV and CDR2 is YYDKDF in the germline V gene (reference sequence). V shed 9 bases and J shed 2 bases, with 14 bases lying between them. The length of the CDR3 is 14 residues. The CDR3 reads CATRPGLTYNEQFF. The CDR3 coding sequence is TGTGCCACTAGACCGGGACTTACCTACAATGAGCAGTTCTTC.

The rearrangement uses TRBV4-1 and TRBJ2-1; the match to TRBD2 covers 8 bases. Germline V gene sequence: CDR1 MGHRA, CDR2 YSYEKL. Unmatched junction bases numbered 4, after V lost 0 bases and J lost 3 bases. The CDR3 sequence is 16 residues long. CDR3 nucleotide sequence: TGCGCCAGCAGCCAAGAGGCGGGACTAGTCTACAATGAGCAGTTCTTC. As protein: CASSQEAGLVYNEQFF.

The CDR3, as DNA: TGTGCCAGCAGTGGGAGGGGGCGCGAAGCAACTAATGAAAAACTGTTTTTT. This sequence encodes CASSGRGREATNEKLFF. The chain employs TRBV2 and TRBJ1-4, with TRBD1 identical over 7 bases. Germline V gene data show CDR1 as SNHLY and CDR2 as FYNNEI. This CDR3 region has 17 residues. V was clipped by 4 bases and J by 0 bases; unmatched bases: 8.

This chain joins TRBV6-5 and TRBJ2-2, with 9 positions matching TRBD1. With 6 bases clipped from V and 6 bases from J, the junction kept 5 bases outside the gene matches. The CDR3 totals 14 residues. CDR1 MNHEY and CDR2 SVGAGI come from the germline V gene. The CDR3 region has the DNA TGTGCCAGCAGGGGGCGACAGGGGGCCGGGGAGCTGTTTTTT. Residues: CASRGRQGAGELFF.

The chain joins TRBV19 to TRBJ1-2; perhaps TRBD1 as D (6 bases). Between the trimmed V and J ends, which lost 7 bases and 7 bases, there was a span of 19 bases. This CDR3 contains 14 residues. Germline loops: CDR1 LNHDA, CDR2 SQIVND (reference sequence). CDR3 coding DNA: TGTGCCAGTAACTTACGCGGGGGCGGAACTGGCTACACCTTC. It yields the protein CASNLRGGGTGYTF.